The 23 T cell receptor beta chains below were found in one sample sequenced in a study of blood T cell repertoires in COVID-19. The repertoire was sequenced with immunoSEQ multiplex PCR; TCRdb's copy has only in-frame clones and lacks some. The repertoire includes some 220,000 clones, about three quarters of them detected once, and about 7.2% sits in the top ten. Sequenced: peripheral blood. The receptors were sampled from a woman aged 70 to 79 with acute or convalescent COVID-19.

J is TRBJ1-4 and V is TRBV5-1; D remains ambiguous. The length of the CDR3 is 17 residues. Trimming took off 0 bases at V and 0 bases at J, with 12 bases between the two ends. CDR1 SGHRS and CDR2 YFSETQ come from the germline V gene. The CDR3 DNA follows: TGCGCCAGCAGCTTGGGAATGAGGGCTGCAACTAATGAAAAACTGTTTTTT. Translating gives CASSLGMRAATNEKLFF.

V gene TRBV10-3 combines with J gene TRBJ1-6, with 8 positions matching TRBD1. The V gene's germline CDR1 is ENHRY and CDR2 SYGVKD. This CDR3 has 15 residues. Germline trimming cut 5 bases from V and 6 bases from J; bases unmatched to any gene: 6. Here the CDR3 reads CAISKTGVGNSPLHF. The CDR3 bases are TGTGCCATCAGTAAGACAGGGGTTGGTAATTCACCCCTCCACTTT.

The V gene is TRBV18, the J gene TRBJ2-5; 8 nucleotides match TRBD1. After removal of 4 bases from V and 1 base from J, the junction contained 2 bases not matched to a gene. From germline, CDR1 is KGHSH and CDR2 LQKENI. CDR3 size: 14 residues. The CDR3 is CASSLGQAQETQYF. The CDR3 DNA sequence: TGTGCCAGCTCACTGGGACAGGCCCAAGAGACCCAGTACTTC. Looking up the rest from reference TRBV18 and TRBJ2-5 gives the full variable domain: NAGVMQNPRHLVRRRGQEARLRCSPMKGHSHVYWYRQLPEEGLKFMVYLQKENIIDESGMPKERFSAEFPKEGPSILRIQQVVRGDSAAYFCASSLGQAQETQYFGPGTRLLVL.

A single count supports this clone. The chain links TRBV4-3 to TRBJ2-3, with TRBD1 as a possible D gene (6 bases). Germline V gives CDR1 LGHNA, CDR2 YSLEER. The length of the CDR3 is 16 residues. Trimming cost V 3 bases and J 0 bases, with 13 bases left between them. CDR3 region: CASSQGSQGSTDTQYF. The DNA of the CDR3 is TGCGCCAGCAGCCAGGGCTCACAGGGAAGCACAGATACGCAGTATTTT.

This clone appeared a few times. The J gene is TRBJ2-7, the V gene TRBV7-2, with TRBD2 matching 7 bases. The CDR3 runs to 13 residues. After removal of 5 bases from V and 5 bases from J, the junction contained 6 bases not matched to a gene. The V gene's germline CDR1 is SGHTA and CDR2 FQGNSA. Written as DNA, the CDR3 is TGTGCCAGCAGCCGGATACTAGCGAACGAGCAGTACTTC. This sequence encodes CASSRILANEQYF.

The chain is built from TRBV5-1 and TRBJ2-5, with TRBD1 identical over 12 bases. CDR3 length: 16 residues. Per the germline V gene, CDR1 is SGHRS and CDR2 is YFSETQ. J lost 2 bases, V lost 3 bases, and 5 bases had no gene match. This CDR3 reads CASSSRDRGRQETQYF. The CDR3 nucleotides are TGCGCCAGCAGCTCCCGGGACAGGGGGCGGCAAGAGACCCAGTACTTC.

The chain links TRBV12-5 to TRBJ2-7; D is perhaps TRBD2 (6 bases). V was pared by 11 bases and J by 9 bases, with 11 bases between. This CDR3 has 9 amino acids. Germline lookup yields CDR1 LGHNT and CDR2 FRNRAP. CDR3 loop: CADMGGQYV. CDR3 nucleotides: TGTGCTGATATGGGGGGGCAGTACGTC.

The V and J genes are TRBV5-1 and TRBJ1-5; tentative D call: TRBD1 (5 bases). Trimming cost V 5 bases and J 6 bases, with 12 bases left between them. The CDR3 contains 13 residues. Germline CDR1 and CDR2: SGHRS and YFSETQ. Written as DNA, the CDR3 is TGCGCCAGCAGGCGGGGGAGCGGTCAGCCCCAGCATTTT. Residues: CASRRGSGQPQHF.

V and J are TRBV6-6 and TRBJ1-1; possibly TRBD1 for D (6 bases). Between the trimmed V and J ends, which lost 6 bases and 5 bases, there was a span of 22 bases. Germline V gene data show CDR1 as MNHNY and CDR2 as SVGAGI (reference sequence). The CDR3 length is 16 residues. The CDR3 sequence is CASSLGWQGRATEAFF. CDR3 nucleotide sequence: TGTGCCAGCAGCCTAGGTTGGCAGGGGAGGGCAACTGAAGCTTTCTTT.

This rearrangement joins TRBV3-1 (or the pseudogene TRBV3-2) to TRBJ1-6, with D unclear. The V gene's germline CDR1 is LGHDT and CDR2 YNNKEL (reference sequence). There are 12 residues in the CDR3. V was trimmed by 3 bases and J by 6 bases, leaving 3 bases between them. The CDR3 spells CASSHINSPLHF. The CDR3 DNA is TGTGCCAGCAGCCACATTAATTCACCCCTCCACTTT.

The J gene is TRBJ2-7, the V gene TRBV6-2 or TRBV6-3; 8 bases map to TRBD2. This CDR3 comprises 19 residues. Germline CDR1 MNHEY, CDR2 SVGEGT. The trim removed 2 bases at V and 6 bases at J, leaving 21 bases unmatched. CDR3 protein: CASSYPAGESEGERAEQYF. DNA for the CDR3: TGTGCCAGCAGTTACCCAGCGGGGGAGTCGGAGGGGGAAAGAGCCGAGCAGTACTTC.

J is TRBJ2-5 and V is TRBV9; D may be TRBD2 (6 bases). V dropped 0 bases and J dropped 5 bases, with 14 bases sitting between them. Germline V CDR1 and CDR2: SGDLS, YYNGEE. CDR3 length equals 15 residues. The CDR3 sequence is CASSVASGPGETQYF. CDR3 DNA: TGTGCCAGCAGCGTAGCGAGCGGGCCCGGGGAGACCCAGTACTTC.

This sequence joins TRBV10-2 and TRBJ2-7; no firm D call. Germline V CDR1 and CDR2: WSHSY, SAAADI. The CDR3 spans 13 residues. Trimming shortened V by 7 bases and J by 2 bases, and 12 bases separated the two germline ends. DNA for the CDR3: TGCGCCAGCAAAGTAGGCGGCCCCTACGAGCAGTACTTC. This codes for CASKVGGPYEQYF.

V usage is TRBV7-9 and J usage is TRBJ2-3; D ambiguous. CDR1 SEHNR and CDR2 FQNEAQ come from the germline V gene (reference sequence). CDR3 length: 15 amino acids. The V end lost 0 bases, the J end lost 0 bases, and 7 bases lay between the germline ends. CDR3 DNA sequence: TGTGCCAGCAGCTTAGCTCTCTTTAGCACAGATACGCAGTATTTT. As protein: CASSLALFSTDTQYF.

This chain connects TRBV6-6 to TRBJ1-2; 7 positions agree with TRBD1. The trim removed 2 bases at V and 2 bases at J, leaving 2 bases unmatched. The length of the CDR3 is 14 residues. CDR1 and CDR2 from the germline V gene are MNHNY and SVGAGI (reference sequence). The DNA of the CDR3 is TGTGCCAGCAGTTACGGGACAGAGAACTATGGCTACACCTTC. Residues: CASSYGTENYGYTF.

The rearrangement links TRBV6-5 to TRBJ1-2; D might be TRBD1 (5 bases). Germline-derived CDR1 and CDR2 are MNHEY and SVGAGI. V was trimmed by 8 bases and J by 4 bases, leaving 17 bases between them. This CDR3 is 14 amino acids long. CDR3 in amino acids: CASRGMGDGYGYTF. The CDR3 DNA is TGTGCCAGCCGGGGGATGGGTGACGGCTATGGCTACACCTTC.

The chain carries TRBV7-2 and TRBJ1-4; D unclear. The CDR3 has 12 residues. Trimming took 2 bases from V and 8 from J, leaving 6 bases between them. Per germline, CDR1 SGHTA and CDR2 FQGNSA. The CDR3 DNA sequence: TGTGCCAGCAGCTTAAGTAGCGAAAAACTGTTTTTT. It yields the protein CASSLSSEKLFF. Full variable domain (remainder filled in from reference TRBV7-2 and TRBJ1-4): GAGVSQSPSNKVTEKGKDVELRCDPISGHTALYWYRQSLGQGLEFLIYFQGNSAPDKSGLPSDRFSAERTGGSVSTLTIQRTQQEDSAVYLCASSLSSEKLFFGSGTQLSVL.

J is TRBJ2-7 and V is TRBV5-1; D uncertain. This CDR3 spans 15 amino acids. The germline V gene has CDR1 SGHRS and CDR2 YFSETQ. The V end was cut by 4 bases, the J end by 2 bases, with 16 bases between. This CDR3 reads CASSQAAGSAYEQYF. As DNA, the CDR3 is TGCGCCAGCAGCCAAGCAGCAGGATCGGCCTACGAGCAGTACTTC.

In this sample, this clone turned up many times. The identical CDR3 is also encoded by other nucleotide sequences in the sample. This chain joins TRBV3-1 (or the pseudogene TRBV3-2) and TRBJ2-7; D is perhaps TRBD2 (5 bases). The CDR3 is 13 amino acids. Germline V gene lookup returns CDR1 LGHDT and CDR2 YNNKEL (reference sequence). V dropped 3 bases and J dropped 4 bases, with 10 bases sitting between them. CDR3 DNA sequence: TGTGCCAGCAGCCAGGGTCCGGGGTACGAGCAGTACGTC. Amino acids: CASSQGPGYEQYV.

The genes are TRBV5-1 and TRBJ2-3; tentative D call: TRBD2 (6 bases). The CDR3 is made up of 16 amino acids. Deletions cut 4 bases from V and 2 bases from J, with 17 bases between. Germline loops: CDR1 SGHRS, CDR2 YFSETQ. CDR3 sequence reads: CASSTPGLSSTDTQYF. CDR3 DNA: TGCGCCAGCAGCACACCGGGACTCTCATCCACAGATACGCAGTATTTT.

The chain is built from TRBV6-4 and TRBJ1-1, with D tentatively TRBD1 (5 bases). CDR1 is MRHNA, CDR2 SNTAGT, per germline. The V and J ends lost 7 bases and 1 base respectively, with 10 bases between them. The CDR3 runs to 13 residues. CDR3 amino acids: CASKDSENTEAFF. The CDR3 bases are TGTGCCAGCAAAGACAGCGAGAACACTGAAGCTTTCTTT.

This chain links TRBV5-6 with TRBJ1-2, with no clear D. Deletions cut 1 base from V and 5 bases from J, with 6 bases between. This CDR3 region has 12 residues. Germline CDR1 reads SGHDT; CDR2 reads YYEEEE. CDR3 in amino acids: CASSLSVYGYTF. The CDR3 coding sequence is TGTGCCAGCAGCTTGTCTGTGTATGGCTACACCTTC.

CDR3 amino acids: CASSQWTGATDTQYF. CDR3 DNA: TGCGCCAGCAGCCAATGGACAGGGGCCACAGATACGCAGTATTTT. The rearrangement links TRBV4-3 to TRBJ2-3; 9 nucleotides match TRBD1. The CDR3 is 15 amino acids. J lost 2 bases, V lost 2 bases, and 2 bases had no gene match. Germline assignment: CDR1 LGHNA and CDR2 YSLEER.